The 8 T cell receptor beta chains given below trace back to one sample, sequenced in a study of regulatory T cells in long-lasting Graves disease. The time point denotes: persistent/refractory GD, antithyroid drugs over 5 years with positive TRAb. Preparation of the TCR library used RNA extracted from PBMCs. Building the TCR beta libraries relied on iRepertoire HTBI primers, and CDR3 regions underwent Arm-PCR. MiXCR, run by TCRdb on the multiplex PCR reads, gives a single entry per CDR3 protein. Here the sample spans 430,000 or so distinct CDR3 sequences, around a fifth being singletons. The input for sequencing was peripheral blood mononuclear cells (PBMCs), taken when the disease was refractory, from a patient treated with antithyroid drugs. The receptor source for this set is a female donor with Graves disease.

In the case of this clonotype: Given a much more abundant clone one base away, this may be a read error. The rearrangement uses TRBV6-1 and TRBJ2-5; D may be TRBD2 (5 bases). The CDR3 consists of 15 residues. Germline lookup yields CDR1 MNHNS and CDR2 SASEGT. Trimming left V 7 bases short and J 4 bases short, with 19 bases between. The CDR3 DNA is TGTGCCAGCACCCCGGCTAGCTCGGGTATAGAGACCCAGTACTTC. Amino acid sequence: CASTPASSGIETQYF.

Many counts were recorded for this clonotype. The chain couples TRBV24-1 to TRBJ1-5, with TRBD1 as a possible D gene (6 bases). The CDR3 is 15 amino acids. Deletions cut 5 bases from V and 2 bases from J, with 12 bases between. The germline CDR1 and CDR2 sequences are KGHDR and SFDVKD. The CDR3 loop is CATSGGQRGNQPQHF. As DNA, the CDR3 is TGTGCCACCAGTGGTGGACAGCGCGGCAATCAGCCCCAGCATTTT.

This clonotype turned up a few times. The CDR3 DNA is TGTGCCAGCAGCCTCCAGAGGGTCCCCGGCGGCGAGCAGTACTTC. Residues: CASSLQRVPGGEQYF. This chain links TRBV14 with TRBJ2-7; the D gene is possibly TRBD2 (5 bases). Germline V gene data show CDR1 as SGHDN and CDR2 as FVKESK. The CDR3 contains 15 residues. V was trimmed by 4 bases and J by 6 bases, leaving 19 bases between them.

Concerning this clonotype: It may be a read error: a sequence one base away is much more abundant. The rearrangement uses TRBV28 and TRBJ1-3, with D unclear. Germline CDR1 and CDR2: MDHEN and SYDVKM. The V end lost 6 bases, the J end lost 0 bases, and 21 bases lay between the germline ends. The CDR3 spans 18 residues. The CDR3 protein is CASSTPSETAYSGNTIYF. The CDR3 region has the DNA TGTGCCAGCAGCACACCCTCCGAGACCGCTTACTCTGGAAACACCATATATTTT.

Note on this clonotype: Just one base apart from a much larger clone, this may be a read error. No conserved phenylalanine or tryptophan ends this CDR3, so it is likely a read error. The DNA of the CDR3 is TGTGCCAGCACCTATGACAGACAAGAGACCCAGTACTCC. It encodes CASTYDRQETQYS. The rearrangement uses TRBV7-2 and TRBJ2-5; the D gene is possibly TRBD1 (5 bases). Trimming pared 7 bases from V and 2 bases from J, leaving 11 bases between. This CDR3 is 13 amino acids long. Germline CDR1 SGHTA, CDR2 FQGNSA.

The chain's CDR3 is CATSRDPAGAGYEQYF. DNA for the CDR3: TGTGCCACCAGCAGAGACCCAGCGGGAGCGGGTTACGAGCAGTACTTC. This chain connects TRBV15 to TRBJ2-7; 8 bases are shared with TRBD2. This CDR3 is built from 16 residues. Germline V lookup: CDR1 LNHNV, CDR2 YYDKDF (reference sequence). Trimming at V came to 0 bases and at J to 4 bases, leaving 8 bases not matched to a gene.

This sequence joins TRBV7-9 and TRBJ1-1, with unresolved D. The CDR3 is 11 residues long. Trimming took off 4 bases at V and 7 bases at J, with 7 bases between the two ends. Germline loops: CDR1 SEHNR, CDR2 FQNEAQ (reference sequence). CDR3 sequence: CASSSLSEAFF. Here the CDR3 DNA reads TGTGCCAGCAGCTCGCTGAGTGAAGCTTTCTTT.

This clonotype was observed at least ten times. The chain recombines TRBV2 with TRBJ1-2; D may be TRBD1 (5 bases). Germline V gene lookup returns CDR1 SNHLY and CDR2 FYNNEI. The CDR3 contains 12 residues. The V end was cut by 7 bases, the J end by 4 bases, with 10 bases between. In nucleotides, the CDR3 is TGTGCCAGCACCAGGGATGGCTATGGCTACACCTTC. Translated, it gives CASTRDGYGYTF.